The present entry profiles one T cell receptor (beta chain) with its context. This record comes from a study of blood T cell repertoires in COVID-19. Across the whole study: The samples span acute and convalescent COVID-19 from the United States, Italy and Spain. T cells, B-cell-depleted T cells, or PBMCs provided the cDNA or gDNA that served as material.

The CDR3 runs 14 residues. V lost 5 bases, J lost 4 bases, and 14 bases lay in between. Per germline, CDR1 MNHEY and CDR2 SVGAGI. Per the original data handling: From reference gene primer amplification, estimates of nucleated cell counts were derived. Clones were sequenced by immunoSEQ multiplex PCR, and TCRdb holds only the in-frame ones, with some missing. The D gene and trimming were derived from the DNA, and the V and J assignments and clone size from that table. The table includes about 150,000 clones, approximately 80% detected once. This clonotype was sampled from a man aged 70-80 years with acute or convalescent COVID-19. Sequenced: peripheral blood. This rearrangement joins TRBV6-5 to TRBJ1-2, with D tentatively TRBD1 (6 bases). CDR3 DNA sequence: TGTGCCAGCAGTCAATTACAGGGAAGCTATGGCTACACCTTC. Protein product: CASSQLQGSYGYTF.